This T cell receptor beta chain emerged from a study of T cells after yellow fever vaccination. TCRdb recomputed calls from the 5' RACE reads with MiXCR, one row per CDR3 protein. The table has tens of thousands of distinct CDR3 sequences, roughly 8% seen once; the top ten hold around 45%. This TCR was sampled from a young man who received the YFV17D yellow fever vaccine. The sequencing here drew on CD8+ T cells sorted from PBMCs, taken on the day of the yellow fever booster vaccination.

The CDR3 bases are TGTGCCAGCAGCTTAGCTCCGATAGATACGCAGTATTTT. This translates into CASSLAPIDTQYF. V usage is TRBV7-2 and J usage is TRBJ2-3; D gene uncertain. The CDR3 has 13 residues. CDR1 is SGHTA, CDR2 FQGNSA, per germline. Between the trimmed V and J ends, which lost 0 bases and 5 bases, there was a span of 6 bases.